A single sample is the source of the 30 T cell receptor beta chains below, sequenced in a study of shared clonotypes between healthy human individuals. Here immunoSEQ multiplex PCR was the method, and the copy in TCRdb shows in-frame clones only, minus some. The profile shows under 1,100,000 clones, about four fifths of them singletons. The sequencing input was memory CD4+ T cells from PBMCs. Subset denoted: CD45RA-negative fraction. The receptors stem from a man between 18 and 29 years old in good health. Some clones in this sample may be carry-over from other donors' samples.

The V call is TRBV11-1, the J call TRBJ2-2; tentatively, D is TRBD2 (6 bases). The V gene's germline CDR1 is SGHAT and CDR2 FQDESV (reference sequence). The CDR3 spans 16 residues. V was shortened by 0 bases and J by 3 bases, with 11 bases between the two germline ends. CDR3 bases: TGTGCCAGCAGCTTAGCGGGAGGCAAGTACACCGGGGAGCTGTTTTTT. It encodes CASSLAGGKYTGELFF.

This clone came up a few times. The CDR3 sequence: CASSISATATYEQYF. The CDR3 DNA is TGTGCCAGTAGTATCTCCGCGACAGCGACCTACGAGCAGTACTTC. The V and J genes are TRBV19 and TRBJ2-7; maybe TRBD1 (5 bases). The CDR3 runs to 15 residues. Trimming took off 3 bases at V and 2 bases at J, with 14 bases between the two ends. Germline CDR1 is LNHDA and CDR2 is SQIVND (reference sequence).

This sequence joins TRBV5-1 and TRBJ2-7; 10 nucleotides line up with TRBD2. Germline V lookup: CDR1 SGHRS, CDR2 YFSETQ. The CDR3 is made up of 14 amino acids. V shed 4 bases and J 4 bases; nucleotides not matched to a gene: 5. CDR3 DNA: TGCGCCAGCAGCCCTAGCGGGAGACATTACGAGCAGTACTTC. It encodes CASSPSGRHYEQYF.

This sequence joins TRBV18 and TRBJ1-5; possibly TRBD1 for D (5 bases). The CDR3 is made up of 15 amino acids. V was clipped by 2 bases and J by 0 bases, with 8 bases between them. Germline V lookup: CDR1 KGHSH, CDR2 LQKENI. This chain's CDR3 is CASSPGAASNQPQHF. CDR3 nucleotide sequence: TGTGCCAGCTCACCAGGGGCAGCTAGCAATCAGCCCCAGCATTTT.

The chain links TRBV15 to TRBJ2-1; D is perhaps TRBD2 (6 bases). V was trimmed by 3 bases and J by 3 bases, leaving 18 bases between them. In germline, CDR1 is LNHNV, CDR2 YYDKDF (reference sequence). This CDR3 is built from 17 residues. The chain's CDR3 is CATSSSNQRLVYNEQFF. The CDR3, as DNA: TGTGCCACCAGCAGTTCCAACCAGAGACTAGTCTACAATGAGCAGTTCTTC. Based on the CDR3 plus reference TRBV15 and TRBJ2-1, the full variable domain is DAMVIQNPRYQVTQFGKPVTLSCSQTLNHNVMYWYQQKSSQAPKLLFHYYDKDFNNEADTPDNFQSRRPNTSFCFLDIRSPGLGDTAMYLCATSSSNQRLVYNEQFFGPGTRLTVL.

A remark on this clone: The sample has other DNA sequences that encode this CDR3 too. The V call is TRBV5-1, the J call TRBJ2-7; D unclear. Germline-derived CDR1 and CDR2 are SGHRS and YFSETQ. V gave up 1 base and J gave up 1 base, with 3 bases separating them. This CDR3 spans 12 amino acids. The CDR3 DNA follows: TGCGCCAGCAGCTTGACGTCCTACGAGCAGTACTTC. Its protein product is CASSLTSYEQYF.

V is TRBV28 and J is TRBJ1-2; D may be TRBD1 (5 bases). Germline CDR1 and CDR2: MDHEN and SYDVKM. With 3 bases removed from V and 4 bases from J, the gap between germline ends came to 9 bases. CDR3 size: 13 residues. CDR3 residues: CASSLGDLYGYTF. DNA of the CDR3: TGTGCCAGCAGTTTGGGGGACCTCTATGGCTACACCTTC.

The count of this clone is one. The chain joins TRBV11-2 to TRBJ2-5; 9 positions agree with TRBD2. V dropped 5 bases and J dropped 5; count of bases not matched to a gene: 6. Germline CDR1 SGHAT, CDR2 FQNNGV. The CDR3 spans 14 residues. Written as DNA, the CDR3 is TGTGCCAGCAGCGCGGGACTAGCCGGGGAGACCCAGTACTTC. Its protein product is CASSAGLAGETQYF.

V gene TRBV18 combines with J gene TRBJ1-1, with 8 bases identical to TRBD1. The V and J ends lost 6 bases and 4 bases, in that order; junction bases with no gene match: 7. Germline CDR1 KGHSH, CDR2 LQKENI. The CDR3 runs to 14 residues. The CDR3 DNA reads TGTGCCAGCTCCCTAACTACAGGGGGCACTGAAGCTTTCTTT. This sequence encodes CASSLTTGGTEAFF.

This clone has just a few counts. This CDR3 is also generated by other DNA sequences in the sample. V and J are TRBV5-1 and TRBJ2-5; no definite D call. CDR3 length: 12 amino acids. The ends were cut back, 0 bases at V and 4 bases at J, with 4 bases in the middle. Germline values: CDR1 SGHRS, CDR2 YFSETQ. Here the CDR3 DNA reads TGCGCCAGCAGCTTGGCAGGAGAGACCCAGTACTTC. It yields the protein CASSLAGETQYF.

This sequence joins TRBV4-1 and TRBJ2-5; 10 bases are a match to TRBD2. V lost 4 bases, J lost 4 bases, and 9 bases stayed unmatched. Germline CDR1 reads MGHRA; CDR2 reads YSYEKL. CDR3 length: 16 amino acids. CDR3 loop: CASSPRLAGPLETQYF. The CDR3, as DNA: TGCGCCAGCAGCCCACGACTAGCGGGTCCGCTAGAGACCCAGTACTTC.

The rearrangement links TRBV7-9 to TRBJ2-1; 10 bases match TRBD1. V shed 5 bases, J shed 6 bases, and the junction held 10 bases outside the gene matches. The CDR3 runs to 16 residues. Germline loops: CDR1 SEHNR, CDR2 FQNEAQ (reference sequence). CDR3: CASSPAGTGVVNEQFF. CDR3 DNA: TGTGCCAGCAGCCCTGCGGGGACAGGGGTCGTCAATGAGCAGTTCTTC.

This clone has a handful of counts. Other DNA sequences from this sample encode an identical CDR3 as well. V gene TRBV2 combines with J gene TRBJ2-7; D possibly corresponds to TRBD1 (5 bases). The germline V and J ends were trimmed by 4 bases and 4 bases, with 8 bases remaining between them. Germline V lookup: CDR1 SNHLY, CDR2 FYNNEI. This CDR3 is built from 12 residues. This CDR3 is CASSGQGYEQYF. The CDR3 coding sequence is TGTGCCAGCAGTGGCCAGGGTTACGAGCAGTACTTC.

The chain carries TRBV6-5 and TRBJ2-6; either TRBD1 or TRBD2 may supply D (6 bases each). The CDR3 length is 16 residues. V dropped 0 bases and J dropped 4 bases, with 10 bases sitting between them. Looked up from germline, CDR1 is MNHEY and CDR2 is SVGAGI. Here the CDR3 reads CASSYSGGGGANVLTF. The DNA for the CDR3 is TGTGCCAGCAGTTACTCCGGGGGCGGCGGGGCCAACGTCCTGACTTTC.

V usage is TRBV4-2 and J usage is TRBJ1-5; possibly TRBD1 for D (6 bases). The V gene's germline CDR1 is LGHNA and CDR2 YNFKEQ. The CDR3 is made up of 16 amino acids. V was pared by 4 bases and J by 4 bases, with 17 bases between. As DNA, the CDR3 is TGTGCCAGCAGCCGGGGGGGCAGGGAGGGAAATCAGCCCCAGCATTTT. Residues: CASSRGGREGNQPQHF.

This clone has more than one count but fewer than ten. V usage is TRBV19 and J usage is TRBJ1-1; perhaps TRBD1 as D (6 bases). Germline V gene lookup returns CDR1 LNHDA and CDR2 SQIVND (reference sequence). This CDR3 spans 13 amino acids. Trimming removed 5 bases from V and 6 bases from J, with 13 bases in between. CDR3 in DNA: TGTGCCAGTAGTGGGTACAGGGAGGCTGAAGCTTTCTTT. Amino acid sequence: CASSGYREAEAFF.

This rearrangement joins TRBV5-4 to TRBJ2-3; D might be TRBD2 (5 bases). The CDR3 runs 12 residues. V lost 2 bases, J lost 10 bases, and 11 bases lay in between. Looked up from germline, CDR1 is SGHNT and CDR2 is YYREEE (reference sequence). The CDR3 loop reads CASSFHPGAQYF. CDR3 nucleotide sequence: TGTGCCAGCAGCTTCCACCCCGGGGCGCAGTATTTT.

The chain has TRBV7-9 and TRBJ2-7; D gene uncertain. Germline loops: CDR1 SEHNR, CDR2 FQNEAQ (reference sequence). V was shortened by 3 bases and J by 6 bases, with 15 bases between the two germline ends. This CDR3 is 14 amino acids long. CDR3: CASSLPSGNSEQYF. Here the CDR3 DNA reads TGTGCCAGCAGCTTGCCGTCCGGCAATTCCGAGCAGTACTTC.

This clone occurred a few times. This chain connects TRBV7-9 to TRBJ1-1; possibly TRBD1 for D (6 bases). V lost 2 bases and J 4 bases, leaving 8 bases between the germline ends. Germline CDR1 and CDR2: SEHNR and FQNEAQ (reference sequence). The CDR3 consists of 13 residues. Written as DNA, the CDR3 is TGTGCCAGCAGCTTATTACAGGGCACTGAAGCTTTCTTT. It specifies CASSLLQGTEAFF.

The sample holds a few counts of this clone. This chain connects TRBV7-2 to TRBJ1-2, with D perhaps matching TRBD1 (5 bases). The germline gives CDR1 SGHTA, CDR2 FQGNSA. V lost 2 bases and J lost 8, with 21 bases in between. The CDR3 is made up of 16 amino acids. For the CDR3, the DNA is TGTGCCAGCAGCTTATCAGAAATGGCAGGGACGTGGGGCTACACCTTC. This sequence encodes CASSLSEMAGTWGYTF.

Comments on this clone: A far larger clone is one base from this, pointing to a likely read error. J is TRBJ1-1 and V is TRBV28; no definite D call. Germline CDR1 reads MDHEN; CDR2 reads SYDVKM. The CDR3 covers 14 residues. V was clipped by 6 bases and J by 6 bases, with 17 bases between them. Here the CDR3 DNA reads TGTGCCAGCAGCCTTAATACGGCGGTAGCTGAAGCTTTCTTT. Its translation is CASSLNTAVAEAFF.

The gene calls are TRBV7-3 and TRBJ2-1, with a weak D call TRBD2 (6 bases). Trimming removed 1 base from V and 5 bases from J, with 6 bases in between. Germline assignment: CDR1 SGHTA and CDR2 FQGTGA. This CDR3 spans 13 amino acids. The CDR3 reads CASSLSGNNEQFF. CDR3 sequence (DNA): TGTGCCAGCAGCTTAAGCGGGAACAATGAGCAGTTCTTC. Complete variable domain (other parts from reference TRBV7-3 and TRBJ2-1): GAGVSQTPSNKVTEKGKYVELRCDPISGHTALYWYRQSLGQGPEFLIYFQGTGAADDSGLPNDRFFAVRPEGSVSTLKIQRTERGDSAVYLCASSLSGNNEQFFGPGTRLTVL.

For the CDR3, the DNA is TGTGCCAGCAGCCGAGACCTAGCGGGAGGATACAATGAGCAGTTCTTC. Translating gives CASSRDLAGGYNEQFF. The chain carries TRBV4-2 and TRBJ2-1; TRBD2 aligns across 11 bases. V shed 4 bases and J 4 bases; nucleotides not matched to a gene: 6. Germline values: CDR1 LGHNA, CDR2 YNFKEQ. The CDR3 runs 16 residues.

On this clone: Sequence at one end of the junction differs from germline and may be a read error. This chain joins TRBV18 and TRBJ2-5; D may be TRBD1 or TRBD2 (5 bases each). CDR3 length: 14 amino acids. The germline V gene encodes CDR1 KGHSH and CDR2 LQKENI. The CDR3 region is CASSPVGTQGTQYF. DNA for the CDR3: TGTGCCAGCTCACCGGTCGGGACCCAAGGGACCCAGTACTTC.

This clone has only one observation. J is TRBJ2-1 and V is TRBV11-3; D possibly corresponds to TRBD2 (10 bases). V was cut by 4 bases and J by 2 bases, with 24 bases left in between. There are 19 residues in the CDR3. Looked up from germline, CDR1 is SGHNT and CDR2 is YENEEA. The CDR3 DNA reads TGTGCCAGCAGCTCCGGGACAGGGATACTAGCGGGGACCTACAATGAGCAGTTCTTC. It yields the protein CASSSGTGILAGTYNEQFF. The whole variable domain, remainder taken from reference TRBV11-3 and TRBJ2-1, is EAGVVQSPRYKIIEKKQPVAFWCNPISGHNTLYWYLQNLGQGPELLIRYENEEAVDDSQLPKDRFSAERLKGVDSTLKIQPAELGDSAVYLCASSSGTGILAGTYNEQFFGPGTRLTVL.

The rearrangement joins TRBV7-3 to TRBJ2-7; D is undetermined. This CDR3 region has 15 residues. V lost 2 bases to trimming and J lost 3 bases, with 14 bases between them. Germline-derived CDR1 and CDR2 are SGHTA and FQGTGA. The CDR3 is CASSLVSSGSYEQYF. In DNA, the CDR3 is TGTGCCAGCAGCTTAGTCAGCTCAGGCAGCTACGAGCAGTACTTC.

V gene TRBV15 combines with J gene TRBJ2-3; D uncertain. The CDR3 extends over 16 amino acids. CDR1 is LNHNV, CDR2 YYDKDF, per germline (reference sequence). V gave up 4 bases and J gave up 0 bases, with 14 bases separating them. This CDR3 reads CATSNLVIGSTDTQYF. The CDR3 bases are TGTGCCACCAGCAATTTGGTGATCGGTAGCACAGATACGCAGTATTTT.

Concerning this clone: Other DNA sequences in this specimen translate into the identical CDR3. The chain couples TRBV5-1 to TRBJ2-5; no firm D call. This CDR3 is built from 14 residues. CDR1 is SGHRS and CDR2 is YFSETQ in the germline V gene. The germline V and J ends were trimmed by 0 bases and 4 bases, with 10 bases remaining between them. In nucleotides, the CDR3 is TGCGCCAGCAGCTTGGGTCCGGCTGGAGAGACCCAGTACTTC. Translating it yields CASSLGPAGETQYF.

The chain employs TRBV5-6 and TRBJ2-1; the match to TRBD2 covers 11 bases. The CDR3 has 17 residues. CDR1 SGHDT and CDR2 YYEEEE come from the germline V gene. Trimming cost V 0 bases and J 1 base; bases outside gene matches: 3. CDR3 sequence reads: CASSLGVAGGSYNEQFF. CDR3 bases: TGTGCCAGCAGCTTGGGGGTAGCGGGAGGGTCCTACAATGAGCAGTTCTTC. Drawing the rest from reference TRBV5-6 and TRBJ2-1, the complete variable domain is DAGVTQSPTHLIKTRGQQVTLRCSPKSGHDTVSWYQQALGQGPQFIFQYYEEEERQRGNFPDRFSGHQFPNYSSELNVNALLLGDSALYLCASSLGVAGGSYNEQFFGPGTRLTVL.

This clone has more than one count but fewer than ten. CDR3 nucleotides: TGTGCCAGCAGCTACGACAGGGGCTCCGAAAAACTGTTTTTT. Residues: CASSYDRGSEKLFF. The chain joins TRBV7-2 to TRBJ1-4; TRBD1 matches 8 bases. V gave up 4 bases and J gave up 8 bases; unmatched junction bases: 6. The CDR3 is 14 residues long. Germline lookup yields CDR1 SGHTA and CDR2 FQGNSA.